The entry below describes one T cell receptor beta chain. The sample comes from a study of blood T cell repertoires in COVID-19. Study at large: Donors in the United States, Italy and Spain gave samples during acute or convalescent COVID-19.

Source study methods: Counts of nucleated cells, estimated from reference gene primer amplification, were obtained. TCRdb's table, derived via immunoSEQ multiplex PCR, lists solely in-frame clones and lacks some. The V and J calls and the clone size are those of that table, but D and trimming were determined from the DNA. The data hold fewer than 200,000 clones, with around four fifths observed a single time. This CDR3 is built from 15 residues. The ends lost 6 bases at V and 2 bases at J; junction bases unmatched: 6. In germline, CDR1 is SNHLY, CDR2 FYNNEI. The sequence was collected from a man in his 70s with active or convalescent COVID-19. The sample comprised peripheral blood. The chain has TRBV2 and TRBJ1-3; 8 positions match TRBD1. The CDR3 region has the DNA TGTGCCAGCAGGGGAAGGACAGGGACTGGAAACACCATATATTTT. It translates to CASRGRTGTGNTIYF.